This T cell receptor (beta chain) was found in a study of T cell responses to AZD1222 COVID-19 vaccine. Per the germline V gene, CDR1 is MDHEN and CDR2 is SYDVKM. Trimming cost V 5 bases and J 8 bases, with 12 bases left between them. This CDR3 spans 13 amino acids. Sequenced by immunoSEQ multiplex PCR; TCRdb stores in-frame clones only, minus some. The sample lists about 96,000 clones; almost 90% were seen once. The study, taken as a whole, reports: Regions 160-218 and 743-854 held dominance among vaccine-associated CD4 TCRs, which spanned spike. Reportedly, close to half of spike-specific TCRs are directed against unmutated variant regions. Most donors were white British and more were female, and clonal diversity was possibly underestimated.

Points on this clone: Its cognate antigen is unknown.

The receptor's source is an adult in good health. The sequencing here drew on peripheral blood, taken on day 0 of AZD1222 vaccination. The gene calls are TRBV28 and TRBJ2-2, with D possibly TRBD1 on 5 matching bases. The CDR3 protein is CASSRTTLGELFF. CDR3 DNA: TGTGCCAGCAGTAGGACAACTTTGGGGGAGCTGTTTTTT.